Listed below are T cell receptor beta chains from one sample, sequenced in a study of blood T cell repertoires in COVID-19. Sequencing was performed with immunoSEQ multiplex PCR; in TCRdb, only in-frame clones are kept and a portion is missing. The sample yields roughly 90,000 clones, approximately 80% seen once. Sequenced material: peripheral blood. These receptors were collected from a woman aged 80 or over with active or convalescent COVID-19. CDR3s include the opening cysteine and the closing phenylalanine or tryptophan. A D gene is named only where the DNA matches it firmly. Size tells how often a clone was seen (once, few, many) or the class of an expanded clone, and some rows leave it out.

TGTGCCAGCAGCTTAAACAGCAAAAACATTCAGTACTTC CASSLNSKNIQYF . TRBV7-2 once TRBJ2-4
TGTGCCAGTAGTACAGGGCGGACAGGGAATGAGCAGTTCTTC CASSTGRTGNEQFF TRBD1 TRBV19 . TRBJ2-1
TGTGCCAGCAGTTTATTAGCGTATCAGCCCCAGCATTTT CASSLLAYQPQHF . TRBV28 . TRBJ1-5
TGTGCCAGCAGTAAGGACAGGGGGCTCGTCCTGACTTTC CASSKDRGLVLTF TRBD1 TRBV6-2/TRBV6-3 few TRBJ2-6
TGTGCCAGCAGTCCCTTATGGGGGGGGCTCAATGAAGGGCAGTTCTTC CASSPLWGGLNEGQFF . TRBV27 . TRBJ2-1
TGTGCCAGCAGTGAGGTTAGCGGCTCATACGAGCAGTACTTC CASSEVSGSYEQYF . TRBV6-1 . TRBJ2-7
TGCGCCAGCAGTCAAAGGGGAGAATCCGGGACAGAGAACACTGAAGCTTTCTTT CASSQRGESGTENTEAFF TRBD1 TRBV23-1 . TRBJ1-1
TGTGCCAGCAGCTTCCAGAGGTCCAGGGGTGAAAAACTGTTTTTT CASSFQRSRGEKLFF . TRBV11-2 . TRBJ1-4
TGTGCCAGCAGCCGTCCCTCGGGGGGTACCTACGAGCAGTACTTC CASSRPSGGTYEQYF TRBD2 TRBV6-2/TRBV6-3 . TRBJ2-7
TGTGCCAGCAGCCCGGGGGCCGGGGCAGGGGGTTTTGAGACCCAGTACTTC CASSPGAGAGGFETQYF . TRBV7-2 . TRBJ2-5
TGTGCCAGCAGCCAAGTGCGTCTAGCGGAGCAGTTCTTC CASSQVRLAEQFF . TRBV3-1/TRBV3-2 . TRBJ2-1
TGTGCCAGCAGCTTAGATCGAGGACTAGCGGGGGGCTACGAGCAGTACTTC CASSLDRGLAGGYEQYF TRBD2 TRBV11-2 . TRBJ2-7
TGTGCCAGCAACTTGGTAAACACTGAAGCTTTCTTT CASNLVNTEAFF . TRBV5-6 . TRBJ1-1
TGTGCCAGCAGCTTGCCTGGGAGAGAACATGGCTACACCTTC CASSLPGREHGYTF . TRBV5-6 . TRBJ1-2
TGTGCCAGCAGCCACGCGGGGGGACAGGGGCCCAATGAGCAGTTCTTC CASSHAGGQGPNEQFF TRBD1 TRBV9 . TRBJ2-1
TGTGCCAGCAGCTCCACCCACAGGGGGTATCAGCCCCAGCATTTT CASSSTHRGYQPQHF TRBD1 TRBV6-2/TRBV6-3 once TRBJ1-5
TGTGCCAGCAGTTACTCGACAGGCGCGAGAAACACTGAAGCTTTCTTT CASSYSTGARNTEAFF . TRBV6-5 . TRBJ1-1
TGTGCCAGCAGTTACACGACAGGGAGGAGCTATGGCTACACCTTC CASSYTTGRSYGYTF TRBD1 TRBV6-5 . TRBJ1-2
TGTGCCAGCAGTCGGGACAGGCGGAGTGAGCAGTTCTTC CASSRDRRSEQFF TRBD1 TRBV5-6 . TRBJ2-1
TGTGCCAGCAGCTTAGCAACAGGACAGGGTATAGGAAACACCATATATTTT CASSLATGQGIGNTIYF TRBD1 TRBV7-8 . TRBJ1-3
TGTGCCAGCAGTCGGCAGGGGGTGAACACTGAAGCTTTCTTT CASSRQGVNTEAFF TRBD1 TRBV7-9 . TRBJ1-1
TGTGCCAGCAGCCCCGACCTAGGACTAGCGGGTCGCACAGATACGCAGTATTTT CASSPDLGLAGRTDTQYF TRBD2 TRBV7-8 once TRBJ2-3
TGCGCCAGCAGCCCAGGGGGTTATGGCTACACCTTC CASSPGGYGYTF TRBD1 TRBV5-1 once TRBJ1-2